Following are 30 T cell receptor beta chains from one sample sequenced in a study of T cell responses to AZD1222 COVID-19 vaccine. The protocol was immunoSEQ multiplex PCR, while the TCRdb copy is restricted to in-frame clones and leaves out a portion. The table shows 80,000 to 95,000 clones, with approximately 88% occurring only once. The sequencing used peripheral blood, collected on day 0 of MenACWY control vaccination. The receptors originated from an adult in good health.

The chain recombines TRBV6-5 with TRBJ1-4, with TRBD1 as a possible D gene (5 bases). The ends were cut back, 5 bases at V and 4 bases at J, with 14 bases in the middle. The germline V gene has CDR1 MNHEY and CDR2 SVGAGI. CDR3 size: 15 residues. The CDR3 reads CASSPGVLFNEKLFF. CDR3 DNA: TGTGCCAGCAGTCCGGGGGTACTATTTAATGAAAAACTGTTTTTT.

In its sample, this clone was seen a few times. The V and J genes are TRBV6-5 and TRBJ1-2; TRBD1 might be the D (5 bases). Germline V gene lookup returns CDR1 MNHEY and CDR2 SVGAGI. The V end was cut by 4 bases, the J end by 4 bases, with 10 bases between. The CDR3 has 13 amino acids. CDR3 in amino acids: CASSSRGLYGYTF. DNA for the CDR3: TGTGCCAGCAGTTCTAGGGGTCTCTATGGCTACACCTTC.

The gene calls are TRBV5-8 and TRBJ2-6; no reliable D call. This CDR3 is built from 15 residues. Germline CDR1 is SGHTS and CDR2 is YDEGEE. V lost 4 bases, J lost 0 bases, and 8 bases lay in between. CDR3 nucleotides: TGTGCCAGCAGCATGATCCGCTCTGGGGCCAACGTCCTGACTTTC. As protein: CASSMIRSGANVLTF.

Only one count was recorded for this clone. The chain couples TRBV29-1 to TRBJ2-7; D unclear. Trimming pared 5 bases from V and 6 bases from J, leaving 8 bases between. The CDR3 runs 10 residues. Germline CDR1 and CDR2: SQVTM and ANQGSEA. CDR3 in amino acids: CSVLEIEQYF. CDR3 DNA sequence: TGCAGCGTTTTAGAGATCGAGCAGTACTTC.

The genes are TRBV19 and TRBJ2-1; D gene unclear. Trimming left V 5 bases short and J 5 bases short, with 13 bases between. Germline V lookup: CDR1 LNHDA, CDR2 SQIVND (reference sequence). The CDR3 loop spans 14 amino acids. CDR3 sequence: CASSWGTANNEQFF. The CDR3 nucleotides read TGTGCCAGTAGTTGGGGAACAGCTAACAATGAGCAGTTCTTC.

The chain employs TRBV28 and TRBJ2-3; D gene uncertain. The germline gives CDR1 MDHEN, CDR2 SYDVKM. The CDR3 is made up of 12 amino acids. The ends were cut back, 3 bases at V and 7 bases at J, with 8 bases in the middle. The CDR3 nucleotides are TGTGCCAGCAGTTTCTCTGACTATACGCAGTATTTT. It is translated as CASSFSDYTQYF.

The gene calls are TRBV18 and TRBJ1-2; TRBD1 matches at 12 bases. CDR3 length: 18 residues. Germline V gene lookup returns CDR1 KGHSH and CDR2 LQKENI. Unmatched junction bases numbered 10, after V lost 3 bases and J lost 2 bases. The CDR3 nucleotides read TGTGCCAGCTCACCGACCGGGACAGGGGGCATTGGGAACTATGGCTACACCTTC. Its protein product is CASSPTGTGGIGNYGYTF.

This chain links TRBV28 with TRBJ2-5, with 7 bases identical to TRBD2. CDR1 is MDHEN and CDR2 is SYDVKM in the germline V gene. J gave up 5 bases and V 3 bases, and 12 bases lay outside the gene matches. The CDR3 is 16 residues long. CDR3 sequence (DNA): TGTGCCAGCAGTTTGCAGACCGGGAGGTCCCTGGAGACCCAGTACTTC. As protein: CASSLQTGRSLETQYF.

The chain has TRBV4-3 and TRBJ2-7, with 7 bases matching TRBD2. Trimming removed 0 bases from V and 7 bases from J; junction bases left unmatched: 9. This CDR3 comprises 15 residues. Germline V lookup: CDR1 LGHNA, CDR2 YSLEER. CDR3 coding DNA: TGCGCCAGCAGCCAAGAAGGGGCCTGGGGGGGGGAGCAGTACTTC. Its translation: CASSQEGAWGGEQYF.

This chain connects TRBV25-1 to TRBJ2-3; 7 positions match TRBD2. The CDR3 length is 16 residues. Per germline, CDR1 MGHDK and CDR2 SYGVNS. With V trimmed by 5 bases and J by 2 bases, 10 bases remained unmatched. CDR3 in DNA: TGTGCCAGCAGTCCCCCGTCAGCGGGGTACACAGATACGCAGTATTTT. This translates into CASSPPSAGYTDTQYF.

The CDR3 loop is CASSFWGNYGYTF. As DNA, the CDR3 is TGTGCCAGCAGTTTCTGGGGAAACTATGGCTACACCTTC. The chain combines TRBV12-3 or TRBV12-4 with TRBJ1-2; the D is unclear. This CDR3 has 13 residues. V was shortened by 3 bases and J by 2 bases, with 7 bases between the two germline ends.

V and J are TRBV9 and TRBJ2-2, with 8 bases identical to TRBD1. Germline V gene lookup returns CDR1 SGDLS and CDR2 YYNGEE. Trimming cost V 4 bases and J 3 bases; bases outside gene matches: 14. The length of the CDR3 is 18 residues. The CDR3 sequence: CASSLRPGGALDTGELFF. The CDR3 DNA is TGTGCCAGCAGCCTCCGTCCAGGGGGCGCTTTGGACACCGGGGAGCTGTTTTTT.

V gene TRBV7-2 combines with J gene TRBJ2-7; TRBD2 agrees at 12 bases. Germline-derived CDR1 and CDR2 are SGHTA and FQGNSA. There are 15 residues in the CDR3. V lost 5 bases and J lost 1; bases outside the gene matches: 3. CDR3 loop: CASSVLAGGSYEQYF. As DNA, the CDR3 is TGTGCCAGCAGCGTCCTAGCGGGAGGGTCCTACGAGCAGTACTTC.

This chain links TRBV7-9 with TRBJ2-1; no definite D call. Looked up from germline, CDR1 is SEHNR and CDR2 is FQNEAQ (reference sequence). The V gene lost 8 bases and the J gene lost 6 bases, with 17 bases spanning the gap. This CDR3 is 14 amino acids long. In DNA form, the CDR3 reads TGTGCCAGCCAGCCTGGGTTCCGGGCCAATGAGCAGTTCTTC. It yields the protein CASQPGFRANEQFF.

The rearrangement uses TRBV7-6 and TRBJ2-7; 10 nucleotides agree with TRBD2. Per germline, CDR1 SGHVS and CDR2 FNYEAQ. The V gene end was trimmed by 5 bases and the J gene end by 5 bases; junction bases not matched to a gene: 12. The CDR3 length is 16 residues. The DNA for the CDR3 is TGTGCCAGCAGCCCGGGGGCGGGGCTAGCGGGAGACGAGCAGTACTTC. Its protein is CASSPGAGLAGDEQYF. Filled out from reference TRBV7-6 and TRBJ2-7, the complete variable domain reads GAGVSQSPRYKVTKRGQDVALRCDPISGHVSLYWYRQALGQGPEFLTYFNYEAQQDKSGLPNDRFSAERPEGSISTLTIQRTEQRDSAMYRCASSPGAGLAGDEQYFGPGTRLTVT.

This clone was recorded only once. The chain joins TRBV2 to TRBJ1-5; TRBD1 matches 7 bases. The germline V gene has CDR1 SNHLY and CDR2 FYNNEI. The trim removed 4 bases at V and 0 bases at J, leaving 6 bases unmatched. This CDR3 is 16 amino acids long. The CDR3: CASSGKGAISNQPQHF. The CDR3 DNA follows: TGTGCCAGCAGTGGAAAGGGGGCTATTAGCAATCAGCCCCAGCATTTT.

The chain carries TRBV28 and TRBJ1-4; D is undetermined. Germline lookup yields CDR1 MDHEN and CDR2 SYDVKM. Trimming stripped 8 bases from V and 8 bases from J, with 12 bases between. The CDR3 is 12 residues long. CDR3 protein: CASCGQLEKLFF. The CDR3 bases are TGTGCCAGCTGTGGGCAGCTGGAAAAACTGTTTTTT.

The chain carries TRBV3-1 (or the pseudogene TRBV3-2) and TRBJ2-7, with D maybe TRBD2 (7 bases). V lost 5 bases, J lost 7 bases, and 15 bases lay in between. The germline gives CDR1 LGHDT, CDR2 YNNKEL (reference sequence). The CDR3 runs 13 residues. CDR3 region: CASSSSGGQEQYF. The CDR3 DNA reads TGTGCCAGCAGCTCCTCCGGGGGGCAAGAGCAGTACTTC.

V is TRBV28 and J is TRBJ1-1; D is unresolved. The ends were cut back, 5 bases at V and 4 bases at J, with 17 bases in the middle. Germline lookup yields CDR1 MDHEN and CDR2 SYDVKM. CDR3 size: 15 residues. In nucleotides, the CDR3 is TGTGCCAGCAGTGCGCCGGGTCCGACGGGCACTGAAGCTTTCTTT. Translating gives CASSAPGPTGTEAFF.

The rearrangement joins TRBV18 to TRBJ2-5; D assignment may be TRBD1 or TRBD2 (5 bases each). With 1 base removed from V and 4 bases from J, the gap between germline ends came to 10 bases. CDR1 is KGHSH, CDR2 LQKENI, per germline. This CDR3 is 14 amino acids long. The CDR3 DNA sequence: TGTGCCAGCTCACCACGGTTGAGGGGAGAGACCCAGTACTTC. Protein sequence: CASSPRLRGETQYF.

This chain uses TRBV3-1 (or the pseudogene TRBV3-2) with TRBJ2-7; TRBD1 matches at 9 bases. J gave up 2 bases and V 4 bases, and 6 bases lay outside the gene matches. CDR1 and CDR2 from the germline V gene are LGHDT and YNNKEL (reference sequence). The CDR3 runs 15 residues. CDR3 residues: CASSLGTGSPYEQYF. The DNA of the CDR3 is TGTGCCAGCAGCCTTGGGACAGGGAGCCCCTACGAGCAGTACTTC.

The gene calls are TRBV4-3 and TRBJ1-2; tentative D call: TRBD1 (6 bases). Trimming took 1 base from V and 4 from J, leaving 10 bases between them. The CDR3 spans 14 residues. Germline V gene data show CDR1 as LGHNA and CDR2 as YSLEER. This chain's CDR3 is CASSQAIGGYGYTF. As DNA, the CDR3 is TGCGCCAGCAGCCAAGCAATAGGGGGCTATGGCTACACCTTC.

V and J are TRBV6-6 and TRBJ1-1; the D gene is possibly TRBD1 (6 bases). CDR1 and CDR2 from the germline V gene are MNHNY and SVGAGI (reference sequence). V gave up 4 bases and J gave up 4 bases, with 16 bases separating them. The CDR3 covers 15 residues. CDR3 amino acids: CASSSNKQGSTEAFF. CDR3 in DNA: TGTGCCAGCAGTTCTAATAAACAGGGTTCCACTGAAGCTTTCTTT.

The rearrangement links TRBV7-2 to TRBJ2-2, with 8 bases that match TRBD2. The CDR3 runs to 16 residues. V trimming: 4 bases; J trimming: 0 bases; junction bases outside the gene matches: 4. Germline V gives CDR1 SGHTA, CDR2 FQGNSA. The CDR3 nucleotides are TGTGCCAGCAGCTCGGGGGGGAGCGCGAACACCGGGGAGCTGTTTTTT. Protein: CASSSGGSANTGELFF.

The rearrangement uses TRBV7-8 and TRBJ2-1, with 7 positions matching TRBD2. Germline V gives CDR1 SGHVS, CDR2 FQNEAQ. This CDR3 is built from 16 residues. The V and J ends lost 5 bases and 5 bases, in that order; junction bases with no gene match: 12. CDR3 DNA: TGTGCCAGCAGCCCCCGAGGCAGGGAGGGTAACAATGAGCAGTTCTTC. Amino acids: CASSPRGREGNNEQFF.

This rearrangement joins TRBV28 to TRBJ2-7; maybe TRBD2 (6 bases). CDR3 length equals 13 residues. Germline CDR1 reads MDHEN; CDR2 reads SYDVKM. Trimming pared 5 bases from V and 8 bases from J, leaving 16 bases between. The CDR3 protein is CASSGPPLAKQYF. CDR3 in DNA: TGTGCCAGCAGTGGTCCCCCTCTAGCGAAGCAGTACTTC.

This sequence joins TRBV30 and TRBJ1-1; no firm D call. The CDR3 runs 14 residues. From germline, CDR1 is GTSNPN and CDR2 SVGIG (reference sequence). V was clipped by 0 bases and J by 1 base, with 9 bases between them. CDR3 DNA sequence: TGTGCCTGGAGTGTAGGAATTACGAACACTGAAGCTTTCTTT. This encodes CAWSVGITNTEAFF.

The chain joins TRBV10-3 to TRBJ1-5; TRBD1 might be the D (5 bases). V dropped 4 bases and J dropped 6 bases, with 13 bases sitting between them. The CDR3 is 14 amino acids. Per germline, CDR1 ENHRY and CDR2 SYGVKD. CDR3 loop: CAISALGGSQPQHF. CDR3 nucleotides: TGTGCCATCAGTGCTTTGGGGGGAAGTCAGCCCCAGCATTTT.

The rearrangement joins TRBV6-2 or TRBV6-3 to TRBJ2-5, with a possible D match to TRBD2 (6 bases). Per the germline V gene, CDR1 is MNHEY and CDR2 is SVGEGT. V was trimmed by 4 bases and J by 5 bases, leaving 20 bases between them. The CDR3 has 16 amino acids. CDR3 protein: CASSSGRDSGMETQYF. The CDR3 nucleotides are TGTGCCAGCAGTTCCGGCCGGGACTCCGGGATGGAGACCCAGTACTTC.

This chain uses TRBV2 with TRBJ1-2; D ambiguous. Per germline, CDR1 SNHLY and CDR2 FYNNEI. V was clipped by 2 bases and J by 4 bases, with 8 bases between them. The length of the CDR3 is 13 residues. The CDR3 loop reads CASSEMNLYGYTF. The DNA for the CDR3 is TGTGCCAGCAGTGAAATGAATCTCTATGGCTACACCTTC.